This T cell receptor (beta chain) was sequenced in a study of blood T cell repertoires in COVID-19. Between the trimmed V and J ends, which lost 0 bases and 7 bases, there was a span of 6 bases. This CDR3 has 11 residues. The germline gives CDR1 SQVTM, CDR2 ANQGSEA. Profiling relied on immunoSEQ multiplex PCR, and the TCRdb table lists in-frame clones only, not all of them. The profile shows 370,000 or so clones, 70% to 85% of them singletons. The sample consisted of peripheral blood. This chain links TRBV29-1 with TRBJ1-1; D not certain. This TCR derives from a human donor with acute or convalescent COVID-19. The donor label of this sample is uncertain. The CDR3 reads CSVEDPLEAFF. The CDR3 nucleotides read TGCAGCGTTGAAGACCCCCTTGAAGCTTTCTTT.